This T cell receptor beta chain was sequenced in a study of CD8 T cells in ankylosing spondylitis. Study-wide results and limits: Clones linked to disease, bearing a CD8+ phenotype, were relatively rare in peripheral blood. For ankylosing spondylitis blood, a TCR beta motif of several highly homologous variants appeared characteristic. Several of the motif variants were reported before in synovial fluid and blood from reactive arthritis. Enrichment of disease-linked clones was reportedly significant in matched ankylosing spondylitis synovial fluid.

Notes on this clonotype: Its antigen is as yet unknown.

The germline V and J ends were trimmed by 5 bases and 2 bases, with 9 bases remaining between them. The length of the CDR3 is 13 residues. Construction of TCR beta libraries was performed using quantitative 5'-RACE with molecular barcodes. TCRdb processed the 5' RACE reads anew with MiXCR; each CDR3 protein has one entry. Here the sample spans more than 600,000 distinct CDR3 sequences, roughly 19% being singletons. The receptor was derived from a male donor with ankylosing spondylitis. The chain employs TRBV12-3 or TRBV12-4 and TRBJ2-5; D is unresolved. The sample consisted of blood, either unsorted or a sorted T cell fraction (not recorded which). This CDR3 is CASSPRQQETQYF. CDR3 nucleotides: TGTGCCAGCAGTCCTCGTCAACAAGAGACCCAGTACTTC.